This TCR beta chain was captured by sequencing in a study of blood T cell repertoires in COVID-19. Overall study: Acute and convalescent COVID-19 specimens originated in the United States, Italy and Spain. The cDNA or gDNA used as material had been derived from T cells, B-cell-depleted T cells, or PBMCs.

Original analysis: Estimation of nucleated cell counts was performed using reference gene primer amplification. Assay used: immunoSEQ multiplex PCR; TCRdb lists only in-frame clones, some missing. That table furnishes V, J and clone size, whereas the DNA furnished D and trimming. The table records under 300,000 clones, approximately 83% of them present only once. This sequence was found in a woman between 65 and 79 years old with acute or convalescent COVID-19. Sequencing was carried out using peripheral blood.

The CDR3 is CASGSGGSYNEQFF. CDR3 nucleotides: TGTGCCAGCGGTAGCGGGGGCTCCTACAATGAGCAGTTCTTC. This chain joins TRBV27 and TRBJ2-1, with 9 bases fitting TRBD2. The CDR3 totals 14 residues. CDR1 is MNHEY, CDR2 SMNVEV, per germline (reference sequence). After removal of 8 bases from V and 0 bases from J, the junction contained 2 bases not matched to a gene.